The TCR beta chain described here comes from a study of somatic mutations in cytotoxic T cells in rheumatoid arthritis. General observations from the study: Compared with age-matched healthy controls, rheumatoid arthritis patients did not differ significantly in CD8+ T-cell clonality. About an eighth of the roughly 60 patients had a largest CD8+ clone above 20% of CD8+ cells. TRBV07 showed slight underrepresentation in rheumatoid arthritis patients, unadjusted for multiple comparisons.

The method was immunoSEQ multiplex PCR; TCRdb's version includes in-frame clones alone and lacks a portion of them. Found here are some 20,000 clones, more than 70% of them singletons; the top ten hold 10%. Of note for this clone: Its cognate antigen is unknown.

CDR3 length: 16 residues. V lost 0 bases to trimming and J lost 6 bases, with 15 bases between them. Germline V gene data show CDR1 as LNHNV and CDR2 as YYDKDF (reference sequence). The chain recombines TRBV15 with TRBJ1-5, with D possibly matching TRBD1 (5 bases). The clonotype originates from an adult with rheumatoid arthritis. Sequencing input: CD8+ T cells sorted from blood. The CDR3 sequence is CATSRDKRRGVQPQHF. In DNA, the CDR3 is TGTGCCACCAGCAGAGATAAAAGGAGGGGTGTTCAGCCCCAGCATTTT.